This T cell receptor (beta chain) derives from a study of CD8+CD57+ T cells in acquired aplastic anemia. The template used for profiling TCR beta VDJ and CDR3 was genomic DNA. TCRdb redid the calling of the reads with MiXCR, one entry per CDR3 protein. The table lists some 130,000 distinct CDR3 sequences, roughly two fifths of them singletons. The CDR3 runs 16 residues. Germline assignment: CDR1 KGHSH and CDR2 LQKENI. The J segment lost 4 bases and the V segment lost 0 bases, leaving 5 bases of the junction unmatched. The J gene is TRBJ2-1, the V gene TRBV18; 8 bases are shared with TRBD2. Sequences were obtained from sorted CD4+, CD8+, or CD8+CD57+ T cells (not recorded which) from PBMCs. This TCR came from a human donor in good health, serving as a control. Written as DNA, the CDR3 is TGTGCCAGCTCACCACCGAAACGGGAGGGGTACAATGAGCAGTTCTTC. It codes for CASSPPKREGYNEQFF.